This T cell receptor beta chain comes out of a study of response to subunit inactivated influenza vaccine. The table lists this clonotype with many counts. The antigen is unknown. TCRdb re-derived calls from the RT-PCR reads in MiXCR, one entry per CDR3 protein. The top ten clones hold roughly 11% of a sample with hundreds of thousands of distinct CDR3 sequences, approximately 10% of them seen once. The length of the CDR3 is 16 residues. CDR1 is SGHTA and CDR2 is FQGNSA in the germline V gene. With 1 base clipped from V and 0 bases from J, the junction kept 2 bases outside the gene matches. Study outcomes and limitations: There was a suggestion from the authors that each seasonal influenza vaccination recruits few new T cells.

The sample was also linked to a second study, of T cells expressing NK-cell markers. That study reports: Libraries used 5'RACE template switching adding universal primer site and UMIs. Seven HCMV-seropositive donors and one seronegative donor made up the eight sequenced donors. In several experiments, sorting was restricted to alpha-beta TCR T cells by an anti-gamma-delta TCR antibody. Of the CD8+ T cell pool in several donors, roughly 1.0-7.0% was accounted for by dominant NKG2C+ clonotypes.

Here the sequenced sample was PBMCs from blood, taken on the day of vaccination. This TCR came from a man in his fifties who received an inactivated influenza vaccine. The chain links TRBV7-2 to TRBJ2-1, with TRBD1 matching 8 bases. This CDR3 reads CASSLDGTGSYNEQFF. The DNA for the CDR3 is TGTGCCAGCAGCTTAGACGGGACAGGCTCCTACAATGAGCAGTTCTTC.